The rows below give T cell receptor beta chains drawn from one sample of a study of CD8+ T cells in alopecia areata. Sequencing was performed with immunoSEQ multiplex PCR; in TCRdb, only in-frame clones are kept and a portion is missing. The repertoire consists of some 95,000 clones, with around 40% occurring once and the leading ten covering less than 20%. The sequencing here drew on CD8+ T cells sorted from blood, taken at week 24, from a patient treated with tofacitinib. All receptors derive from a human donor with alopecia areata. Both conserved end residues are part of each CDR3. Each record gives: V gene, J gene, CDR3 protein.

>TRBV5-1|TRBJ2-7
CASSLASASYEQYF
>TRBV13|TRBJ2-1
CASSLTVNEQFF
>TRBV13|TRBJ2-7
CASSPSSGPPYEQYF
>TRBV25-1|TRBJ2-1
CASSERGGRNEQFF
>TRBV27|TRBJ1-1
CASSRTTNTEAFF
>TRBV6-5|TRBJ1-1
CASSYRAGNTEAFF
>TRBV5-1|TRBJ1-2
CASSSGPGDANYGYTF
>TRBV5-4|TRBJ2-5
CASSLAASSLRVETQYF
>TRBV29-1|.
CSVGLDYEQYF
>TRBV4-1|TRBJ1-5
CASSLGRANQPQHF
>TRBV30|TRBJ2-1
CAWSLASSYNEQFF
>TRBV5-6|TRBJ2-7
CASSLILFGEQYF
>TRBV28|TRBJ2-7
CASSSRGRDEQYF
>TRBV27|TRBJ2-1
CASSFPAPHNEQFF
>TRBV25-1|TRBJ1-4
CASSAQGTGEEKLFF
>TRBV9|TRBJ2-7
CASSVDGQLYEQYF
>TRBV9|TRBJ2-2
CASSVGAKNTGELFF